The next 32 T cell receptor beta chains were all read from a single sample in a study of T cells in narcolepsy. Repertoires were generated with immunoSEQ multiplex PCR, while TCRdb's copy carries only in-frame clones and drops some. The sample carries tens of thousands of clones, 87% recorded once. The sequenced material came from CD45RA- memory CD4+ T cells from PBMCs. The receptors originated from a human donor with narcolepsy.

The CDR3 DNA follows: TGTGCCAGCAGCTTAGTTACAGCGTCCTACAATGAGCAGTTCTTC. Encoded protein: CASSLVTASYNEQFF. The chain couples TRBV7-8 to TRBJ2-1; no reliable D call. Germline CDR1 is SGHVS and CDR2 is FQNEAQ. Trimming stripped 1 base from V and 1 base from J, with 8 bases between. The CDR3 totals 15 residues.

Here the CDR3 DNA reads TGTGCCAGCAGTCCACCGGGACAGGGACGCTACGAGCAGTACTTC. It yields the protein CASSPPGQGRYEQYF. The chain is built from TRBV28 and TRBJ2-7; 9 nucleotides agree with TRBD1. V gave up 5 bases and J gave up 3 bases; unmatched junction bases: 8. The length of the CDR3 is 15 residues. Germline assignment: CDR1 MDHEN and CDR2 SYDVKM.

This clone has just one count. This chain links TRBV15 with TRBJ1-1; perhaps TRBD1 as D (6 bases). In germline, CDR1 is LNHNV, CDR2 YYDKDF (reference sequence). The CDR3 covers 15 residues. V was clipped by 3 bases and J by 5 bases, with 16 bases between them. This CDR3 is CATSRLGAGQTEAFF. CDR3 coding DNA: TGTGCCACCAGCAGGCTGGGGGCAGGTCAAACTGAAGCTTTCTTT.

The V and J genes are TRBV7-2 and TRBJ2-5, with a weak D call TRBD2 (6 bases). V was pared by 1 base and J by 2 bases, with 8 bases between. The CDR3 is 14 amino acids. Looked up from germline, CDR1 is SGHTA and CDR2 is FQGNSA. The CDR3 sequence is CASSLVGGQETQYF. CDR3 in DNA: TGTGCCAGCAGCTTAGTGGGGGGACAAGAGACCCAGTACTTC.

The chain uses TRBV27 and TRBJ1-4; a possible D gene is TRBD1 (5 bases). This CDR3 is 12 amino acids long. V shed 4 bases and J shed 7 bases, with 7 bases lying between them. Per germline, CDR1 MNHEY and CDR2 SMNVEV (reference sequence). The CDR3 reads CASSYGGEKLFF. In nucleotides, the CDR3 is TGTGCCAGCAGTTACGGGGGTGAAAAACTGTTTTTT.

V and J are TRBV19 and TRBJ2-5, with D unresolved. The germline V and J ends were trimmed by 5 bases and 4 bases, with 5 bases remaining between them. CDR1 and CDR2 from the germline V gene are LNHDA and SQIVND (reference sequence). The CDR3 spans 11 residues. This chain's CDR3 is CASSHRETQYF. The DNA of the CDR3 is TGTGCCAGTAGTCATAGAGAGACCCAGTACTTC.

The chain couples TRBV27 to TRBJ2-5; TRBD1 matches at 7 bases. The junction had 7 bases not matched to a gene; V was cut back by 4 bases and J by 5 bases. CDR1 and CDR2 from the germline V gene are MNHEY and SMNVEV (reference sequence). This CDR3 region has 14 residues. The CDR3 region has the DNA TGTGCCAGCAGTTCATCGACAGGGCGGGAGACCCAGTACTTC. Translated: CASSSSTGRETQYF.

V is TRBV18 and J is TRBJ1-2; D ambiguous. This CDR3 has 13 residues. With 0 bases removed from V and 7 bases from J, the gap between germline ends came to 9 bases. The germline CDR1 and CDR2 sequences are KGHSH and LQKENI. For the CDR3, the DNA is TGTGCCAGCTCACCACCAACAGTTCGTGGCTACACCTTC. This codes for CASSPPTVRGYTF.

This clone came up once. The chain combines TRBV7-2 with TRBJ1-1; D is possibly TRBD1 (5 bases). CDR1 is SGHTA and CDR2 is FQGNSA in the germline V gene. Trimming shortened V by 5 bases and J by 4 bases, and 11 bases separated the two germline ends. There are 13 residues in the CDR3. CDR3 amino acids: CASSPLTVTEAFF. As DNA, the CDR3 is TGTGCCAGCAGCCCTTTGACAGTCACTGAAGCTTTCTTT.

The chain uses TRBV5-1 and TRBJ2-3; 10 nucleotides agree with TRBD2. The V gene's germline CDR1 is SGHRS and CDR2 YFSETQ. V lost 8 bases and J lost 1; bases outside the gene matches: 7. The CDR3 covers 15 residues. The CDR3 DNA is TGCGCCAGTCAGCGGGGGGGCGCCGGCACAGATACGCAGTATTTT. Its protein product is CASQRGGAGTDTQYF.

This clone is a singleton in its sample. The chain links TRBV11-2 to TRBJ1-1; D gene ambiguous. V shed 3 bases and J shed 0 bases, with 11 bases lying between them. This CDR3 comprises 15 residues. CDR1 SGHAT and CDR2 FQNNGV come from the germline V gene. In DNA form, the CDR3 reads TGTGCCAGCAGCTTGAGGACGGGAATGAACACTGAAGCTTTCTTT. Protein sequence: CASSLRTGMNTEAFF.

The chain links TRBV5-4 to TRBJ2-1, with 13 nucleotides matching TRBD2. The CDR3 sequence is 15 residues long. V lost 4 bases to trimming and J lost 9 bases; unmatched junction nucleotides: 7. CDR1 is SGHNT, CDR2 YYREEE, per germline (reference sequence). The CDR3 nucleotides read TGTGCCAGCAGCAGTGGACTAGCGGGAGCGGGTGAGCAGTTCTTC. Amino acid sequence: CASSSGLAGAGEQFF.

The rearrangement joins TRBV15 to TRBJ2-7, with 12 nucleotides matching TRBD2. The V segment lost 5 bases and the J segment 3 bases; nucleotides outside the gene matches: 5. The CDR3 is 15 residues long. The V gene's germline CDR1 is LNHNV and CDR2 YYDKDF (reference sequence). CDR3 loop: CATSLGLAGIYEQYF. The CDR3 nucleotides are TGTGCCACCAGCCTAGGACTAGCGGGGATCTACGAGCAGTACTTC.

This clone was picked up one time. The CDR3 sequence: CSADNLYEQYF. Written as DNA, the CDR3 is TGCAGTGCCGACAACTTATACGAGCAGTACTTC. The chain recombines TRBV20-1 with TRBJ2-7; D not certain. CDR1 is DFQATT and CDR2 is SNEGSKA in the germline V gene (reference sequence). CDR3 size: 11 residues. V gave up 6 bases and J gave up 4 bases, with 10 bases separating them.

The chain recombines TRBV28 with TRBJ2-3, with TRBD1 identical over 7 bases. The V gene end was trimmed by 5 bases and the J gene end by 6 bases; junction bases not matched to a gene: 5. CDR3 length: 13 residues. Germline CDR1 is MDHEN and CDR2 is SYDVKM. The CDR3 DNA reads TGTGCCAGCAGTGAGGGGGCAGTGGATACGCAGTATTTT. This sequence encodes CASSEGAVDTQYF.

The chain uses TRBV28 and TRBJ1-1; D may be TRBD1 (5 bases). V was shortened by 3 bases and J by 7 bases, with 9 bases between the two germline ends. CDR1 and CDR2 from the germline V gene are MDHEN and SYDVKM. CDR3 length equals 12 residues. For the CDR3, the DNA is TGTGCCAGCAGTTTTCCGGGGGGTGAAGCTTTCTTT. Translation: CASSFPGGEAFF.

CDR3 in amino acids: CASSGASGQETQYF. CDR3 nucleotides: TGTGCCAGCAGCGGAGCTAGCGGCCAAGAGACCCAGTACTTC. The chain combines TRBV9 with TRBJ2-5; TRBD2 agrees at 7 bases. CDR3 length: 14 residues. Germline V CDR1 and CDR2: SGDLS, YYNGEE. V lost 3 bases to trimming and J lost 1 base; unmatched junction nucleotides: 3.

The gene calls are TRBV5-1 and TRBJ1-3; no firm D call. V was clipped by 2 bases and J by 3 bases, with 9 bases between them. The CDR3 sequence is 14 residues long. Looked up from germline, CDR1 is SGHRS and CDR2 is YFSETQ. CDR3 in amino acids: CASSFDPLGNTIYF. The DNA of the CDR3 is TGCGCCAGCAGCTTCGACCCCCTTGGAAACACCATATATTTT.

The rearrangement uses TRBV29-1 and TRBJ2-5; D unresolved. In germline, CDR1 is SQVTM, CDR2 ANQGSEA. V dropped 7 bases and J dropped 5 bases, with 8 bases sitting between them. This CDR3 contains 10 residues. CDR3 DNA: TGCAGCGCCGCTGTTGAGACCCAGTACTTC. This gives the protein CSAAVETQYF.

The chain combines TRBV9 with TRBJ2-1, with 9 bases identical to TRBD2. J gave up 4 bases and V 4 bases, and 6 bases lay outside the gene matches. CDR3 length: 15 amino acids. CDR1 is SGDLS, CDR2 YYNGEE, per germline. This CDR3 reads CASSPLAGEYNEQFF. In nucleotides, the CDR3 is TGTGCCAGCAGCCCCTTAGCGGGAGAGTACAATGAGCAGTTCTTC. Using reference TRBV9 and TRBJ2-1 for the parts outside the CDR3, the full variable domain is DSGVTQTPKHLITATGQRVTLRCSPRSGDLSVYWYQQSLDQGLQFLIQYYNGEERAKGNILERFSAQQFPDLHSELNLSSLELGDSALYFCASSPLAGEYNEQFFGPGTRLTVL.

The chain combines TRBV2 with TRBJ2-3, with 9 bases aligning to TRBD1. Germline V CDR1 and CDR2: SNHLY, FYNNEI. V shed 8 bases and J 1 base; nucleotides not matched to a gene: 13. This CDR3 spans 17 amino acids. CDR3 nucleotides: TGTGCCAGCTTCCTCTCTATGGACAGGGGAGGCACAGATACGCAGTATTTT. Encoded protein: CASFLSMDRGGTDTQYF. Full variable domain (rest looked up from reference TRBV2 and TRBJ2-3): EPEVTQTPSHQVTQMGQEVILRCVPISNHLYFYWYRQILGQKVEFLVSFYNNEISEKSEIFDDQFSVERPDGSNFTLKIRSTKLEDSAMYFCASFLSMDRGGTDTQYFGPGTRLTVL.

The CDR3 reads CASSLRASGDYEQYF. The CDR3 DNA reads as TGTGCCAGCAGCTTGAGGGCTAGCGGGGATTACGAGCAGTACTTC. This chain joins TRBV5-6 and TRBJ2-7; 9 positions match TRBD2. The CDR3 has 15 residues. Germline V gene data show CDR1 as SGHDT and CDR2 as YYEEEE. Trimming removed 1 base from V and 4 bases from J; junction bases left unmatched: 6. Full variable domain (remainder filled in from reference TRBV5-6 and TRBJ2-7): DAGVTQSPTHLIKTRGQQVTLRCSPKSGHDTVSWYQQALGQGPQFIFQYYEEEERQRGNFPDRFSGHQFPNYSSELNVNALLLGDSALYLCASSLRASGDYEQYFGPGTRLTVT.

V and J are TRBV5-1 and TRBJ2-7, with unresolved D. The length of the CDR3 is 14 residues. CDR1 SGHRS and CDR2 YFSETQ come from the germline V gene. Trimming pared 4 bases from V and 1 base from J, leaving 12 bases between. CDR3 DNA sequence: TGCGCCAGCAGCCCCATGCCGGGTTCCTACGAGCAGTACTTC. Translation: CASSPMPGSYEQYF.

In nucleotides, the CDR3 is TGTGCCAGCAGCTGGGACAGGGGGGCAGATACGCAGTATTTT. This gives the protein CASSWDRGADTQYF. J is TRBJ2-3 and V is TRBV5-4, with 11 nucleotides matching TRBD1. Per germline, CDR1 SGHNT and CDR2 YYREEE (reference sequence). The CDR3 runs to 14 residues. V shed 3 bases and J 4 bases; nucleotides not matched to a gene: 1.

The chain carries TRBV5-1 and TRBJ2-5; 10 bases map to TRBD1. V shed 0 bases, J shed 2 bases, and the junction held 1 base outside the gene matches. The length of the CDR3 is 15 residues. CDR1 SGHRS and CDR2 YFSETQ come from the germline V gene. CDR3 residues: CASSLGQGAQETQYF. The CDR3 DNA reads as TGCGCCAGCAGCTTGGGACAGGGGGCACAAGAGACCCAGTACTTC. The full variable domain, in which reference TRBV5-1 and TRBJ2-5 provide the parts outside the CDR3, is KAGVTQTPRYLIKTRGQQVTLSCSPISGHRSVSWYQQTPGQGLQFLFEYFSETQRNKGNFPGRFSGRQFSNSRSEMNVSTLELGDSALYLCASSLGQGAQETQYFGPGTRLLVL.

The gene calls are TRBV11-3 and TRBJ1-2; tentatively, D is TRBD1 (6 bases). Germline V gene lookup returns CDR1 SGHNT and CDR2 YENEEA. This CDR3 contains 15 residues. V shed 1 base and J shed 4 bases, with 13 bases lying between them. This CDR3 reads CASSLVGQPVYGYTF. The DNA of the CDR3 is TGTGCCAGCAGCTTAGTTGGACAGCCGGTCTATGGCTACACCTTC.

The chain joins TRBV11-2 to TRBJ1-2; D call uncertain. Looked up from germline, CDR1 is SGHAT and CDR2 is FQNNGV. V was shortened by 4 bases and J by 8 bases, with 11 bases between the two germline ends. The CDR3 is 12 amino acids. The CDR3 bases are TGTGCCAGCAGCTGGACCGATACAGGCTACACCTTC. Encoded protein: CASSWTDTGYTF.

The rearrangement links TRBV6-6 to TRBJ1-1; 7 bases are a match to TRBD1. Germline CDR1 and CDR2: MNHNY and SVGAGI (reference sequence). V lost 3 bases to trimming and J lost 9 bases; unmatched junction nucleotides: 13. This CDR3 region has 15 residues. The CDR3 DNA sequence: TGTGCCAGCAGTTATGGCGGACAGGTGACAGAAAAAGCTTTCTTT. This codes for CASSYGGQVTEKAFF.

V gene TRBV6-6 combines with J gene TRBJ2-3; D possibly corresponds to TRBD1 (6 bases). V was clipped by 6 bases and J by 0 bases, with 13 bases between them. Germline CDR1 reads MNHNY; CDR2 reads SVGAGI (reference sequence). The CDR3 runs to 15 residues. The CDR3 sequence is CASRRTVSSTDTQYF. The CDR3 DNA reads as TGTGCCAGCAGACGGACAGTTTCTAGCACAGATACGCAGTATTTT.

This rearrangement joins TRBV4-1 to TRBJ2-1; D perhaps matches TRBD1 (5 bases). Trimming cost V 5 bases and J 0 bases, with 11 bases left between them. Germline V lookup: CDR1 MGHRA, CDR2 YSYEKL. CDR3 length: 15 amino acids. CDR3 DNA sequence: TGCGCCAGCAGCAAACAGGTTAACTCCTACAATGAGCAGTTCTTC. This codes for CASSKQVNSYNEQFF.

The genes are TRBV19 and TRBJ2-1; TRBD2 matches at 7 bases. V was pared by 8 bases and J by 4 bases, with 14 bases of the junction left unmatched. This CDR3 is built from 16 residues. Germline V gives CDR1 LNHDA, CDR2 SQIVND (reference sequence). The CDR3 DNA reads as TGTGCCAGTGGCCCCGGGGGAGGACTAGTATACAATGAGCAGTTCTTC. It translates to CASGPGGGLVYNEQFF.

A few counts support this clone. V gene TRBV27 combines with J gene TRBJ2-5; D gene ambiguous. Germline assignment: CDR1 MNHEY and CDR2 SMNVEV (reference sequence). CDR3 length equals 12 residues. The V end was cut by 3 bases, the J end by 5 bases, with 7 bases between. As DNA, the CDR3 is TGTGCCAGCAGTTTCTTCGGGGAGACCCAGTACTTC. Protein: CASSFFGETQYF.